The 11 T cell receptor beta chains in this list originate from one sample, sequenced in a study of long-term antiretroviral therapy in people with HIV. immunoSEQ v3.0 was run at survey level. Only in-frame clones appear in the TCRdb table, and some are missing; sequencing was by immunoSEQ multiplex PCR. The sample lists approximately 16,000 clones, about 85% occurring once. The sample here was unsorted PBMCs, taken 0.5 years after starting antiretroviral therapy. Receptors originate from a woman in her forties with HIV.

The J gene is TRBJ2-7, the V gene TRBV2; D is possibly TRBD2 (5 bases). The CDR3 consists of 13 residues. Deletions cut 7 bases from V and 5 bases from J, with 15 bases between. The germline V gene has CDR1 SNHLY and CDR2 FYNNEI. CDR3 amino acids: CASTREGRNEQYF. CDR3 DNA: TGTGCCAGCACACGTGAGGGAAGAAACGAGCAGTACTTC.

This rearrangement joins TRBV29-1 to TRBJ2-7; D unresolved. The CDR3 is 13 residues long. Germline assignment: CDR1 SQVTM and CDR2 ANQGSEA. V lost 4 bases, J lost 4 bases, and 14 bases lay in between. The CDR3 reads CSVVGYAGYEQYF. DNA for the CDR3: TGCAGCGTTGTTGGATATGCCGGGTACGAGCAGTACTTC.

This chain links TRBV5-6 with TRBJ2-7, with a weak D call TRBD1 (6 bases). From germline, CDR1 is SGHDT and CDR2 YYEEEE. With 0 bases removed from V and 2 bases from J, the gap between germline ends came to 9 bases. This CDR3 is 14 amino acids long. This CDR3 is CASSLEGGTYEQYF. The CDR3 nucleotides are TGTGCCAGCAGCTTGGAAGGGGGAACCTACGAGCAGTACTTC.

This chain links TRBV10-3 with TRBJ2-2, with D perhaps being TRBD1 or TRBD2 (5 bases each). This CDR3 has 15 amino acids. Germline V gene lookup returns CDR1 ENHRY and CDR2 SYGVKD. Between the trimmed V and J ends, which lost 4 bases and 1 base, there was a span of 10 bases. In nucleotides, the CDR3 is TGTGCCATCAGTGGGGACCGGGTGAACACCGGGGAGCTGTTTTTT. Translation gives CAISGDRVNTGELFF.

The chain carries TRBV2 and TRBJ1-2, with a weak D call TRBD1 (5 bases). This CDR3 is built from 14 residues. Germline values: CDR1 SNHLY, CDR2 FYNNEI. V was cut by 8 bases and J by 5 bases, with 18 bases left in between. CDR3 amino acids: CASHGGTGGYGYTF. As DNA, the CDR3 is TGTGCCAGCCATGGCGGGACCGGGGGGTATGGCTACACCTTC.

The chain joins TRBV18 to TRBJ2-5, with 7 nucleotides matching TRBD2. Gene TRBJ2-7 matches the end of the DNA better, so the J call may be wrong. The germline CDR1 and CDR2 sequences are KGHSH and LQKENI. The CDR3 runs 14 residues. CDR3 protein: CASSPEGLLYEQYF. In DNA form, the CDR3 reads TGTGCCAGCTCACCAGAGGGACTACTCTACGAGCAGTACTTC.

This clone was counted once. This chain uses TRBV6-5 with TRBJ2-1; 11 bases are shared with TRBD2. Germline assignment: CDR1 MNHEY and CDR2 SVGAGI. The CDR3 has 14 residues. The junction had 7 bases not matched to a gene; V was cut back by 5 bases and J by 10 bases. CDR3 amino acids: CASSTGLAEREQFF. As DNA, the CDR3 is TGTGCCAGCAGTACGGGACTAGCGGAGAGGGAGCAGTTCTTC.

This chain joins TRBV19 and TRBJ1-5, with TRBD1 matching 8 bases. Germline CDR1 reads LNHDA; CDR2 reads SQIVND (reference sequence). Trimming removed 9 bases from V and 6 bases from J; junction bases left unmatched: 16. There are 16 residues in the CDR3. Written as DNA, the CDR3 is TGTGCCAGCCGGGACAGGTCGATGGTTCTATCTCAGCCCCAGCATTTT. It is translated as CASRDRSMVLSQPQHF.

This chain joins TRBV30 and TRBJ1-1; tentative D call: TRBD1 (5 bases). The length of the CDR3 is 13 residues. V was trimmed by 3 bases and J by 2 bases, leaving 10 bases between them. Germline V lookup: CDR1 GTSNPN, CDR2 SVGIG (reference sequence). CDR3 residues: CAWSQQVNTEAFF. The CDR3 DNA sequence: TGTGCCTGGAGCCAACAGGTAAACACTGAAGCTTTCTTT.

The chain has TRBV6-6 and TRBJ2-7; 8 bases line up with TRBD2. CDR1 is MNHNY and CDR2 is SVGAGI in the germline V gene (reference sequence). This CDR3 spans 15 amino acids. Trimming took 6 bases from V and 7 from J; bases not matched to a gene: 14. CDR3 in DNA: TGTGCCAGCAGCAACGCAGCAAGCGGGAGAAGGGAGCAGTACTTC. Protein: CASSNAASGRREQYF.

The chain joins TRBV4-2 to TRBJ2-2, with 9 bases aligning to TRBD2. With V trimmed by 4 bases and J by 5 bases, 11 bases remained unmatched. The CDR3 has 17 amino acids. The germline CDR1 and CDR2 sequences are LGHNA and YNFKEQ. CDR3 region: CASSPTGRLAVTGELFF. The CDR3 DNA is TGTGCCAGCAGCCCGACAGGGCGACTAGCGGTAACCGGGGAGCTGTTTTTT.